The clone carrying this T cell receptor (beta chain) was observed once. The CDR3 loop spans 15 amino acids. The ends were cut back, 3 bases at V and 9 bases at J, with 18 bases in the middle. Germline CDR1 reads SEHNR; CDR2 reads FQNEAQ (reference sequence). The data belong to a study of blood T cell repertoires in COVID-19. Whole-study context: There were acute and convalescent COVID-19 samples, and they came from the United States, Italy and Spain. T cells, B-cell-depleted T cells, or PBMCs provided the cDNA or gDNA that served as material.

Per the authors' pipeline: By means of reference gene primer amplification, nucleated cell counts were estimated. Clones were read by immunoSEQ multiplex PCR, and TCRdb kept only the in-frame ones, dropping some. V and J calls and clone size are copied from that table; D and trimming were computed from the DNA. The sample contains around 250,000 clones, more than 75% of which appear only once. The clonotype originates from a woman between 65 and 79 years old with active or convalescent COVID-19. Sequencing was carried out using peripheral blood. The chain has TRBV7-9 and TRBJ2-1; the D gene is possibly TRBD2 (6 bases). The DNA of the CDR3 is TGTGCCAGCAGCTTTACCGGGACTCAGGGCGGTGAGCAGTTCTTC. This translates into CASSFTGTQGGEQFF.